The rows below give T cell receptor beta chains drawn from one sample of a study of cytomegalovirus exposure and HLA in healthy donors. The assay was immunoSEQ multiplex PCR, and TCRdb's table has in-frame clones only and misses some. The sample has over 130,000 clones; more than 60% are singletons. Sequenced input: PBMCs. These receptors were obtained from a woman in her fifties or sixties in good health and CMV-seronegative. CDR3s include the opening cysteine and the closing phenylalanine or tryptophan. Each record gives: clone size, V gene, D gene, J gene, CDR3 DNA, CDR3 protein. The D gene is left open where the match is weak. Clone size is shown for a subset of rows, as once, few, many or a class of expanded clone.

few	TRBV11-2	NA	TRBJ1-6	TGTGCCAGCACCTCTGCGGGGGTAGGGTCACCCCTCCACTTT	CASTSAGVGSPLHF
few	TRBV7-3	NA	TRBJ2-2	TGTGCCAGCAGCTTAACGTTGGGGGGGGCCGGCGGGGAGCTGTTTTTT	CASSLTLGGAGGELFF
NA	TRBV7-2	TRBD2	TRBJ2-1	TGTGCCAGCAGCTTAGGGGGCGGGAGGGGGTCCTACAATGAGCAGTTCTTC	CASSLGGGRGSYNEQFF
NA	TRBV9	TRBD2	TRBJ2-1	TGTGCCAGCAGCGAAACACTAGCGGGATTTGTGTTCTTC	CASSETLAGFVFF
NA	TRBV18	TRBD2	TRBJ2-1	TGTGCCAGCTCACAACCCGGACTAGCGGGCTCCTACAATGAGCAGTTCTTC	CASSQPGLAGSYNEQFF
NA	TRBV5-4	NA	TRBJ1-4	TGTGCCAGCAGCTTGGCGGGGGGAACTAATGAAAAACTGTTTTTT	CASSLAGGTNEKLFF
NA	TRBV7-2	NA	TRBJ2-7	TGTGCCAGCAGCTTAGGGGCGGGTGACGAGCAGTACTTC	CASSLGAGDEQYF
NA	TRBV10-3	NA	TRBJ1-1	TGTGCCATCAGCGAGTTGGAGAGGACTGAAGCTTTCTTT	CAISELERTEAFF
few	TRBV7-2	NA	TRBJ2-5	TGTGCCAGCAGCCTAAAAGAGACCCAGTACTTC	CASSLKETQYF
NA	TRBV7-9	TRBD1	TRBJ1-1	TGTGCCAGCAGCTTAGCTACAGGGGCTAACACTGAAGCTTTCTTT	CASSLATGANTEAFF
NA	TRBV11-2	TRBD1	TRBJ1-1	TGTGCCAGCAGCCAAGGGGGCAGGGATGAAGCTTTCTTT	CASSQGGRDEAFF
NA	TRBV28	TRBD1	TRBJ1-3	TGTGCCAGCAGTTCCACAGGGGGCATCTCTGGAAACACCATATATTTT	CASSSTGGISGNTIYF
NA	TRBV7-9	TRBD1	TRBJ1-4	TGTGCCAGCAGCCCAGGACAGGGGTGGACTGAAAAACTGTTTTTT	CASSPGQGWTEKLFF
NA	TRBV15	NA	TRBJ2-2	TGTGCCACCAGCAGAGATCGGACCGGGGAGCTGTTTTTT	CATSRDRTGELFF
NA	TRBV28	TRBD2	TRBJ2-7	TGTGCCAGCAGCCCCCCCCGGCGGGAGATGTACGAGCAGTACTTC	CASSPPRREMYEQYF
NA	TRBV10-3	TRBD2	TRBJ2-3	TGTGCCATCAGTGAGCACGGGCCCGGGACTAGCGGGAGTGGAGTTACGCAGTATTTT	CAISEHGPGTSGSGVTQYF
NA	TRBV5-1	TRBD1	TRBJ2-7	TGCGCCAGCAGCTTGGGAACAGGGGGATCCTACGAGCAGTACTTC	CASSLGTGGSYEQYF
once	TRBV28	TRBD2	TRBJ2-3	TGTGCCAGCAGTTTAGGAGCGGGAGGGGGTACGCAGTATTTT	CASSLGAGGGTQYF
NA	TRBV13	NA	TRBJ1-2	TGTGCCAGCGTTCGCGGGGGGCTTGGCTATGGCTACACCTTC	CASVRGGLGYGYTF
NA	TRBV10-3	NA	TRBJ2-7	TGTGCCATCAGTGAGTTTCTATCTGTCGTTCGAAACTACGAGCAGTACTTC	CAISEFLSVVRNYEQYF
few	TRBV6-1	TRBD1	TRBJ1-1	TGTGCCAGCAGTCACGGGACAGGGGAAACTGAAGCTTTCTTT	CASSHGTGETEAFF
NA	TRBV6-4	NA	TRBJ1-1	TGTGCCAGCCCGCTCGGCAGGCCTTCTCGGATGAACACTGAAGCTTTCTTT	CASPLGRPSRMNTEAFF
NA	TRBV2	NA	TRBJ1-5	TGTGCCAGCAGTCAGGGGCCCAATCAAGCCCAGCATTTT	CASSQGPNQAQHF
once	TRBV6-1	NA	TRBJ2-5	TGTGCCAGCAGTGAAAGAGGCTCGACAGTAGGAGAGACCCAGTACTTC	CASSERGSTVGETQYF
NA	TRBV19	TRBD1	TRBJ2-2	TGTGCCAGTAGTATAAGGACAGGGGGCACCGGGGAGCTGTTTTTT	CASSIRTGGTGELFF
few	TRBV6-1	TRBD2	TRBJ2-3	TGTGCCAGCAGTGGTCCTAGCGGGAGGGCTTCTTATACGCAGTATTTT	CASSGPSGRASYTQYF
few	TRBV6-1	NA	TRBJ2-5	TGTGCCAGCAGTGAGAGAGGGAGCCAAGAGACCCAGTACTTC	CASSERGSQETQYF
NA	TRBV19	TRBD2	TRBJ2-1	TGTGCCAGTAAAATTAGGGCGGGAGTTTACAATGAGCAGTTCTTC	CASKIRAGVYNEQFF
NA	TRBV11-1	TRBD2	TRBJ2-5	TGTGCCAGCAGCTTTAGCGGGGGGGCCCAGGAGACCCAGTACTTC	CASSFSGGAQETQYF
NA	TRBV21-1	NA	TRBJ2-1	TGTGCCAGCAGCAAAGGTGCGGCTGGCGAGTTCTTC	CASSKGAAGEFF
NA	TRBV19	TRBD2	TRBJ2-5	TGTGCCAGTAAGGTTAGCGGGCGTCAAGAGACCCAGTACTTC	CASKVSGRQETQYF
NA	TRBV29-1	NA	TRBJ2-3	TGCAGCGTTGATGCTAGCGCTCGAGGCACAGATACGCAGTATTTT	CSVDASARGTDTQYF
NA	TRBV10-3	TRBD2	TRBJ2-2	TGTGCCATCAGGACTAGCGGGAACACCGGGGAGCTGTTTTTT	CAIRTSGNTGELFF
NA	TRBV7-9	TRBD1	TRBJ2-5	TGTGCCAGCAGCTTAGGGAGGACAGGGGACGAGACCCAGTACTTC	CASSLGRTGDETQYF
NA	TRBV7-2	TRBD2	TRBJ2-1	TGTGCCAGCAGCTCAGAGGGACTAGCGGGAGGGGTGCAGTTCTTC	CASSSEGLAGGVQFF
NA	TRBV11-2	TRBD1	TRBJ1-1	TGTGCCAGCAGCGCTACAGGGGGCCCCTTTGAAGCTTTCTTT	CASSATGGPFEAFF
NA	TRBV5-1	NA	TRBJ2-2	TGCGCCAGCTGGCGGAGTTTTAACACCGGGGAGCTGTTTTTT	CASWRSFNTGELFF
NA	TRBV7-9	TRBD2	TRBJ2-1	TGTGCCAGCAGCCATAGCGGGTTCGACAATGAGCAGTTCTTC	CASSHSGFDNEQFF
NA	TRBV19	TRBD1	TRBJ1-3	TGTGCCAGTAACAGGGGGAGTGGAAACACCATATATTTT	CASNRGSGNTIYF
few	TRBV6-5	TRBD1	TRBJ1-1	TGTGCCAGCAGTTACTCGCCGACAGGGTCGGGCACTGAAGCTTTCTTT	CASSYSPTGSGTEAFF